This T cell receptor (beta chain) was documented in a study of blood T cell repertoires in COVID-19. As for the study in general: The United States, Italy and Spain were the sources of the acute and convalescent COVID-19 samples. Nucleic acid was either cDNA or gDNA, and it came from T cells, B-cell-depleted T cells, or PBMCs.

The protocol was immunoSEQ multiplex PCR, while the TCRdb copy is restricted to in-frame clones and leaves out a portion. The repertoire includes fewer than 350,000 clones, 88% of them detected once, and about 8.5% sits in the top ten. This TCR derives from a man aged 18 to 30 with active or convalescent COVID-19. Material: peripheral blood.

The CDR3 sequence is CASTLGAGGYTF. The CDR3 DNA is TGTGCCAGCACCCTGGGGGCAGGGGGATACACCTTC. The chain is built from TRBV3-1 (or the pseudogene TRBV3-2) and TRBJ1-2, with TRBD1 matching 7 bases. V was pared by 7 bases and J by 11 bases, with 10 bases of the junction left unmatched. Germline V gives CDR1 LGHDT, CDR2 YNNKEL (reference sequence). The CDR3 has 12 amino acids.